Here is one TCR beta chain with its context. The antigen remains undetermined. Read coverage stops 3 residues before the CDR3 terminus; the germline J gene supplies the remainder. Clones were read by immunoSEQ multiplex PCR, and TCRdb kept only the in-frame ones, dropping some. The record shows tens of thousands of clones for this sample, with no singletons present. Both groups were predominantly of Caucasian heritage. The CDR3 spans 15 residues. V shed 4 bases and J 7 bases; nucleotides not matched to a gene: 11. CDR1 and CDR2 from the germline V gene are SEHNR and FQNEAQ (reference sequence). This entry belongs to a study of T cell clonality in common variable immunodeficiency. Study-level results: CVID subjects showed higher TCRbeta clonality than healthy controls. Fewer TCRbeta clones were shared among CVID subjects than controls. Fewer deletions and N-nucleotide insertions were reportedly seen in common variable immunodeficiency TCR beta sequences.

V and J are TRBV7-9 and TRBJ1-1, with 8 bases identical to TRBD1. The clonotype was recovered from a human donor with common variable immunodeficiency. The sample taken for sequencing was peripheral blood mononuclear cells. CDR3 residues: CASSSGGAGVGEAFF. CDR3 DNA, as far as it was read: TGTGCCAGCAGCTCAGGGGGCGCGGGGGTCGGTGAA.